This T cell receptor beta chain is from a study of glioma-infiltrating T cells after dendritic cell vaccination. Study details: Autologous tumor lysate was loaded overnight onto monocyte-derived dendritic cells grown approximately 7 days with IL-4 and GM-CSF. General study findings and limits: Patients with more pretreatment TILs had longer time to progression and survival.

The table came from immunoSEQ multiplex PCR; TCRdb's copy has only in-frame clones and leaves some out. The sample contains about 87,000 clones, roughly four fifths of which appear only once. A note on this clone: The antigen is not known.

As for time point: after dendritic cell vaccination, including at tumor progression/relapse. Only patients with spare fresh-frozen tumor and over two years of follow-up were included. Here the sequenced sample was blood, taken after dendritic cell vaccination. The clonotype comes from a human donor with glioblastoma.

CDR3 amino acids: CSVSTGGGNTIYF. The CDR3 DNA follows: TGCAGCGTCTCGACAGGGGGCGGAAACACCATATATTTT. The chain joins TRBV29-1 to TRBJ1-3, with 10 bases identical to TRBD1. CDR3 length equals 13 residues. CDR1 and CDR2 from the germline V gene are SQVTM and ANQGSEA. Trimming cost V 6 bases and J 4 bases; bases outside gene matches: 3.